These 5 T cell receptor beta chains came from one sample sequenced in a study of blood T cell repertoires in COVID-19 (dated by TCRdb to the early 2020s). The library was made by the immunoSEQ multiplex PCR assay. TCRdb retrieved this table from immuneACCESS and kept in-frame rearrangements only. Not all clones are present; in checked studies, unresolved V genes account for under half, and no reason is known for the remainder. The sample table records 20,000 to 25,000 clones; roughly nine tenths of these occur just once. The ten top clones hold just over 25% of the sample. The sequenced sample was peripheral blood. These receptors were collected from a human donor with active COVID-19. The donor label of this sample is uncertain.

V is TRBV4-3 and J is TRBJ1-2; tentative D call: TRBD1 (6 bases). Germline CDR1 reads LGHNA; CDR2 reads YSLEER. This CDR3 is 15 amino acids long. The ends were cut back, 2 bases at V and 4 bases at J, with 14 bases in the middle. CDR3 loop: CASSQTLWDTYGYTF. In DNA form, the CDR3 reads TGCGCCAGCAGCCAAACCCTATGGGACACCTATGGCTACACCTTC.

V and J are TRBV5-4 and TRBJ2-1, with a weak D call TRBD1 (6 bases). Germline V gene sequence: CDR1 SGHNT, CDR2 YYREEE (reference sequence). This CDR3 has 16 amino acids. The ends were cut back, 5 bases at V and 3 bases at J, with 18 bases in the middle. CDR3 amino acids: CASSSGQPKDYNEQFF. CDR3 DNA sequence: TGTGCCAGCAGTTCTGGACAGCCCAAGGACTACAATGAGCAGTTCTTC.

The CDR3 DNA follows: TGTGCCAGCAGCGTATCGGGACAGGGGGATGGCTACACCTTC. It specifies CASSVSGQGDGYTF. The chain couples TRBV9 to TRBJ1-2, with 11 bases that match TRBD1. With V trimmed by 1 base and J by 6 bases, 2 bases remained unmatched. CDR1 SGDLS and CDR2 YYNGEE come from the germline V gene. The CDR3 sequence is 14 residues long.

The V and J genes are TRBV19 and TRBJ2-7, with TRBD1 matching over 7 bases. V shed 6 bases and J 2 bases; nucleotides not matched to a gene: 7. CDR1 is LNHDA, CDR2 SQIVND, per germline (reference sequence). This CDR3 is built from 14 residues. CDR3 region: CASRITGATYEQYF. The CDR3 DNA follows: TGTGCCAGTAGAATCACAGGGGCGACCTACGAGCAGTACTTC.

The V and J genes are TRBV28 and TRBJ2-5; 11 bases match TRBD2. This CDR3 is 16 amino acids long. V was clipped by 2 bases and J by 3 bases; unmatched bases: 5. CDR1 and CDR2 from the germline V gene are MDHEN and SYDVKM. CDR3 protein: CASSLTGLAEEETQYF. The CDR3 nucleotides read TGTGCCAGCAGTTTAACGGGACTAGCGGAAGAAGAGACCCAGTACTTC.